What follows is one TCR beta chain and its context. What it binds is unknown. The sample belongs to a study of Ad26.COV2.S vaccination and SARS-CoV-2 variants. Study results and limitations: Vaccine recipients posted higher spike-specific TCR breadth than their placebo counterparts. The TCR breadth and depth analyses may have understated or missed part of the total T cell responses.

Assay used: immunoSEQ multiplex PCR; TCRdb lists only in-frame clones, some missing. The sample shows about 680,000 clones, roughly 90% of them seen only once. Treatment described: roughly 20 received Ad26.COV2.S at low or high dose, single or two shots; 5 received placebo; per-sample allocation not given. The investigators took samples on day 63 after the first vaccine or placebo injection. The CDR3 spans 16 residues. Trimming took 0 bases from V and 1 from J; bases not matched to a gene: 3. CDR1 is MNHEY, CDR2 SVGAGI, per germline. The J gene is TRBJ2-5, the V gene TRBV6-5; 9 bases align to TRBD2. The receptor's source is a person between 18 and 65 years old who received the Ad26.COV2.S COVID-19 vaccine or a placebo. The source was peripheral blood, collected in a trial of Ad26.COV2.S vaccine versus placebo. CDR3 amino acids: CASSYSPSGIQETQYF. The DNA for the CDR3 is TGTGCCAGCAGTTACTCGCCTAGCGGGATCCAAGAGACCCAGTACTTC.